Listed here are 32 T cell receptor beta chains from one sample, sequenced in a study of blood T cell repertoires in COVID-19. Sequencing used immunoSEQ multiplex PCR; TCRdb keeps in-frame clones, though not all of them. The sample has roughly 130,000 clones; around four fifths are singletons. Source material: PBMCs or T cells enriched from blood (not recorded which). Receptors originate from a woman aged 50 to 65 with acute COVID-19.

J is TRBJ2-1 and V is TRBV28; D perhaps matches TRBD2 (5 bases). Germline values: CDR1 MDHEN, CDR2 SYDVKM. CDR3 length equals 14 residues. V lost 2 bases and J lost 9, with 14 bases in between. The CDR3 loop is CASSLGPARGEQFF. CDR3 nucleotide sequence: TGTGCCAGCAGTTTAGGCCCGGCTCGGGGTGAGCAGTTCTTC.

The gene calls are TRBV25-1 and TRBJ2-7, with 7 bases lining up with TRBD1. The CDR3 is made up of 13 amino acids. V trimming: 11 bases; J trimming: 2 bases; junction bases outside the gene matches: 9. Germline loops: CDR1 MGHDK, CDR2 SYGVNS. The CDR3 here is CAGRRQGAYEQYF. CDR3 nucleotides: TGTGCCGGAAGACGGCAGGGGGCCTACGAGCAGTACTTC.

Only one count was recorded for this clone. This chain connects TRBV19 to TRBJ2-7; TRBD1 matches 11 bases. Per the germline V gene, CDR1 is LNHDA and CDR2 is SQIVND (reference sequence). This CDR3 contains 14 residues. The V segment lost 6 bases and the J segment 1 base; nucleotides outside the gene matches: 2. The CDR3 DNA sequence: TGTGCCAGTAGGGGACAGGGGGGTTCCTACGAGCAGTACTTC. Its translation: CASRGQGGSYEQYF.

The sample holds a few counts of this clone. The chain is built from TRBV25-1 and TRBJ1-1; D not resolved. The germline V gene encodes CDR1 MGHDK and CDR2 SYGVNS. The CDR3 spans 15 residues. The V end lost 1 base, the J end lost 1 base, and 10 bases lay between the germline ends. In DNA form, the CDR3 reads TGTGCCAGCAGTGAATTACTATCTTCGAACACTGAAGCTTTCTTT. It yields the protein CASSELLSSNTEAFF.

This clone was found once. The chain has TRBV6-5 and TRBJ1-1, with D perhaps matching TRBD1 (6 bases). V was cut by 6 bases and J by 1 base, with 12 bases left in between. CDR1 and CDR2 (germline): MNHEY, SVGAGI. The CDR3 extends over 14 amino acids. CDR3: CASSLTGPNTEAFF. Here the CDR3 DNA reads TGTGCCAGCAGCCTGACAGGACCGAACACTGAAGCTTTCTTT.

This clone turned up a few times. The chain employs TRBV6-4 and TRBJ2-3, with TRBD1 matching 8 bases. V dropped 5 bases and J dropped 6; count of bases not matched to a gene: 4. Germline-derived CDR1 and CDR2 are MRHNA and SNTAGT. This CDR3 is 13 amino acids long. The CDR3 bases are TGTGCCAGCAGTTCCGGGACAGGCGATACGCAGTATTTT. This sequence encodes CASSSGTGDTQYF.

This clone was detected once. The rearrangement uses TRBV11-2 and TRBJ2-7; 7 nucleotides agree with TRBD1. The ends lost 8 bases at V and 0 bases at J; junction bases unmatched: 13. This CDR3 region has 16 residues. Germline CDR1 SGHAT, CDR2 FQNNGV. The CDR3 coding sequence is TGTGCCAGCGCCAACCCCGGGACAGACTACTCCTACGAGCAGTACTTC. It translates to CASANPGTDYSYEQYF.

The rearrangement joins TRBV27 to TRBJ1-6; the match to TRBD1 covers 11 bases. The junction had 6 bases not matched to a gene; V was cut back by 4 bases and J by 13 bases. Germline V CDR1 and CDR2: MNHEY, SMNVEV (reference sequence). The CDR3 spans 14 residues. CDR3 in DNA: TGTGCCAGCAGTTCCGGGACAGGGGGGTGGCCCCTCCACTTT. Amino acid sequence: CASSSGTGGWPLHF.

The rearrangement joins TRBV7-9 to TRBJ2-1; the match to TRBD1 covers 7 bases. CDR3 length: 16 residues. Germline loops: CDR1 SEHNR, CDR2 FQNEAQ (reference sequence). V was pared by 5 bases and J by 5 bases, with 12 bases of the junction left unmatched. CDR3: CASSRGRSQNNNEQFF. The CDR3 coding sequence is TGTGCCAGCAGCAGGGGGCGGTCCCAAAACAACAATGAGCAGTTCTTC. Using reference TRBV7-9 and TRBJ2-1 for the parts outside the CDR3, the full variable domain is DTGVSQNPRHKITKRGQNVTFRCDPISEHNRLYWYRQTLGQGPEFLTYFQNEAQLEKSRLLSDRFSAERPKGSFSTLEIQRTEQGDSAMYLCASSRGRSQNNNEQFFGPGTRLTVL.

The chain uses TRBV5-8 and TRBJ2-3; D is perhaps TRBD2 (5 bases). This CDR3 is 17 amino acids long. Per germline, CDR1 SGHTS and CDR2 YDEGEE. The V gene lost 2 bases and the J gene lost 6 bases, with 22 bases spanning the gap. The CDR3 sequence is CASSFNLLQRSRDTQYF. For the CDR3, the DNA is TGTGCCAGCAGCTTCAACCTACTCCAGCGGAGTAGGGATACGCAGTATTTT.

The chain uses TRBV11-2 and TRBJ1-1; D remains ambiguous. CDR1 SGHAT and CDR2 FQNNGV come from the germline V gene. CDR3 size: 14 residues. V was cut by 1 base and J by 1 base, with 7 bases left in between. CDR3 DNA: TGTGCCAGCAGCTTAGCGAGGGAGAACACTGAAGCTTTCTTT. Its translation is CASSLARENTEAFF.

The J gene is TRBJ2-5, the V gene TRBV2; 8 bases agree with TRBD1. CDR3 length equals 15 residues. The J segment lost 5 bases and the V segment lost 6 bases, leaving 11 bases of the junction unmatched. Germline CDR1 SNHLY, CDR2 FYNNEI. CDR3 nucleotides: TGTGCCAGCAGGACCCCCCAGGGGGCCCAGGAGACCCAGTACTTC. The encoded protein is CASRTPQGAQETQYF.

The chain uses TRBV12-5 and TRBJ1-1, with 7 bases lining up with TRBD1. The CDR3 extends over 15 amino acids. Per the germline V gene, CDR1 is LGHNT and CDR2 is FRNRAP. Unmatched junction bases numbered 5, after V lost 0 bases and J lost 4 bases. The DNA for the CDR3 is TGTGCTAGTGGTTTGGTATCGGCAGGGGGCACTGAAGCTTTCTTT. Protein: CASGLVSAGGTEAFF.

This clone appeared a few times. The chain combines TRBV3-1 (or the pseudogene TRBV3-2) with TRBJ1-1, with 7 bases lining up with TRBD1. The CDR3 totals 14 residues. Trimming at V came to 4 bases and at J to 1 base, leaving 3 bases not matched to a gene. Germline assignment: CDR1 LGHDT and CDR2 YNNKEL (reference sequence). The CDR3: CASSLGQQNTEAFF. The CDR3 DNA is TGTGCCAGCAGCCTGGGACAGCAGAACACTGAAGCTTTCTTT.

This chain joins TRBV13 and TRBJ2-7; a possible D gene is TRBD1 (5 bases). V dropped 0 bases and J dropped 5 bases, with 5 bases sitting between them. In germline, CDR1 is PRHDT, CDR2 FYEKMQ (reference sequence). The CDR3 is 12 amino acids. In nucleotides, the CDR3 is TGTGCCAGCAGCTTAGGACAGGACGAGCAGTACTTC. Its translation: CASSLGQDEQYF.

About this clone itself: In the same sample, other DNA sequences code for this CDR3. This CDR3 reads CASSLGTSGNEQFF. CDR3 nucleotides: TGTGCCAGCAGCTTAGGGACTAGCGGGAATGAGCAGTTCTTC. The chain is built from TRBV7-8 and TRBJ2-1, with 11 bases identical to TRBD2. Germline V lookup: CDR1 SGHVS, CDR2 FQNEAQ. Unmatched junction bases numbered 0, after V lost 1 base and J lost 7 bases. The CDR3 contains 14 residues.

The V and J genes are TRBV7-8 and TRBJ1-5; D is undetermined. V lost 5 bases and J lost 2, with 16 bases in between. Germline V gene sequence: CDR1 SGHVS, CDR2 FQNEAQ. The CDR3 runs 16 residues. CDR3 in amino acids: CASSRIASRGNQPQHF. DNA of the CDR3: TGTGCCAGCAGCCGAATTGCGTCTCGGGGCAATCAGCCCCAGCATTTT.

CDR3 bases: TGTGCCAGCAGCCGCCGGGAGCCAAATCCCAATGAGCAGTTCTTC. Translation: CASSRREPNPNEQFF. This chain links TRBV7-9 with TRBJ2-1, with D perhaps TRBD2 (6 bases). V was trimmed by 5 bases and J by 6 bases, leaving 17 bases between them. The length of the CDR3 is 15 residues. Germline-derived CDR1 and CDR2 are SEHNR and FQNEAQ (reference sequence).

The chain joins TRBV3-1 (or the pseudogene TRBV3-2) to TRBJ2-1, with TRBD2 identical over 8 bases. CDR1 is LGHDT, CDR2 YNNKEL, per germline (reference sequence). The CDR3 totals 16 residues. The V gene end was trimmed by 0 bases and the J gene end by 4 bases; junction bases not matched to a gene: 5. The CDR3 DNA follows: TGTGCCAGCAGCCAAGATTGGGTAGCGGGATACAATGAGCAGTTCTTC. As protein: CASSQDWVAGYNEQFF.

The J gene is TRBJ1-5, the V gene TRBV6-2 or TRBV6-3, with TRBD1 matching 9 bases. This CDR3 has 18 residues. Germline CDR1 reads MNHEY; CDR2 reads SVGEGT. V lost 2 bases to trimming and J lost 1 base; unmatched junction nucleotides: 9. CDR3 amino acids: CASSYRGTGPISNQPQHF. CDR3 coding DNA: TGTGCCAGCAGTTACAGGGGGACAGGGCCCATAAGCAATCAGCCCCAGCATTTT.

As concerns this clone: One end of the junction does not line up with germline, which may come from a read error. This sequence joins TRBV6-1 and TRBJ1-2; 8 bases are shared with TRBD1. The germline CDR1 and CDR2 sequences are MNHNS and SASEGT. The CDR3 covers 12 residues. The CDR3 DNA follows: TGTGCCAGCAGTGAGCAAGACAGGGGCGAATCCTTC. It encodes CASSEQDRGESF.

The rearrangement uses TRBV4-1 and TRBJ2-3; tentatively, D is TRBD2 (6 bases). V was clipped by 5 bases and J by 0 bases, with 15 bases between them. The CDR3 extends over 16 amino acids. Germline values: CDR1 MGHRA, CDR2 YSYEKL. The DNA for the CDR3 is TGCGCCAGCAGCTACTTCGGGACTCATAGCACAGATACGCAGTATTTT. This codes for CASSYFGTHSTDTQYF.

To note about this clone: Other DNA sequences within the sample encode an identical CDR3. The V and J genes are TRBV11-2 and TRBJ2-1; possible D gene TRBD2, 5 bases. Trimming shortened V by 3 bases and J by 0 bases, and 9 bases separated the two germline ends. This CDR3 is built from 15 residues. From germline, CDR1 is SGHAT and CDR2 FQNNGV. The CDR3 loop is CASSLDLSSYNEQFF. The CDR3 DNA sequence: TGTGCCAGCAGCTTGGACTTGAGCTCCTACAATGAGCAGTTCTTC.

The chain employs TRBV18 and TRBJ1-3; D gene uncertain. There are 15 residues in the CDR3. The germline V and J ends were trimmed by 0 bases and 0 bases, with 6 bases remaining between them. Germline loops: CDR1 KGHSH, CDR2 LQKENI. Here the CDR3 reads CASSPPGPSGNTIYF. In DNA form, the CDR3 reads TGTGCCAGCTCACCACCGGGCCCCTCTGGAAACACCATATATTTT.

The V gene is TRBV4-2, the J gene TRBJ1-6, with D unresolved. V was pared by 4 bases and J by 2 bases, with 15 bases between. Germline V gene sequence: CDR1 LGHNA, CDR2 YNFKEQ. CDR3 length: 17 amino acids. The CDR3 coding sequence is TGTGCCAGCAGCCGAGAGACCGGCCAGGCCTATAATTCACCCCTCCACTTT. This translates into CASSRETGQAYNSPLHF.

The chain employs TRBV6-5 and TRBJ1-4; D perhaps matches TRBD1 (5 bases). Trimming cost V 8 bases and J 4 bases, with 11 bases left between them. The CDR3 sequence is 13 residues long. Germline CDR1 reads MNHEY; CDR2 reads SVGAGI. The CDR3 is CASGASSNEKLFF. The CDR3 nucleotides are TGTGCCAGCGGGGCATCTAGTAATGAAAAACTGTTTTTT.

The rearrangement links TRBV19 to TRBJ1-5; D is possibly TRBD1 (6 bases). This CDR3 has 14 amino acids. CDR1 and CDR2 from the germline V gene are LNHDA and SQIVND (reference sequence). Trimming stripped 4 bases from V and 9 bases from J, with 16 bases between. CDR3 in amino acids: CASSSGGQRGPQHF. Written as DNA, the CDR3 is TGTGCCAGTAGTAGCGGGGGCCAAAGGGGGCCCCAGCATTTT.

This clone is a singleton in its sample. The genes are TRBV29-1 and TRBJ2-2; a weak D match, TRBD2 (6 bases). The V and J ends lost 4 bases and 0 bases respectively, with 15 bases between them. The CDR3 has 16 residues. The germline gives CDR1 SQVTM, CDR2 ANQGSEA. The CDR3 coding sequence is TGCAGCGTTGCCCGGGGGTTGGTAGCGAACACCGGGGAGCTGTTTTTT. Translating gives CSVARGLVANTGELFF.

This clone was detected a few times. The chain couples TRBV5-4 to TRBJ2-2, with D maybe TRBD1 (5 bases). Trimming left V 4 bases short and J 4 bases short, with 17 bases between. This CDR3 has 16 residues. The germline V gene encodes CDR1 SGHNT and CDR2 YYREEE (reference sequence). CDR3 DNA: TGTGCCAGCAGCACCCCGCAGGGTTTTAGCACCGGGGAGCTGTTTTTT. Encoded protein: CASSTPQGFSTGELFF.

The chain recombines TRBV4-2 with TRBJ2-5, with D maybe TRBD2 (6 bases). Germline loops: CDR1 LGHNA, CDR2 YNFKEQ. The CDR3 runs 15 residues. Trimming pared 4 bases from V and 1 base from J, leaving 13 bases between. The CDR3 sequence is CASSLEAGSQETQYF. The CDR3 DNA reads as TGTGCCAGCAGCCTGGAGGCGGGATCCCAAGAGACCCAGTACTTC.

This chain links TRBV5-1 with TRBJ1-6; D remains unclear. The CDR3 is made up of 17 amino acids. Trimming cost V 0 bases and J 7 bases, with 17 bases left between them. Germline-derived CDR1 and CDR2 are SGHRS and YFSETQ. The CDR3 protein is CASSLETSGNSNSPLHF. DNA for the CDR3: TGCGCCAGCAGCTTGGAAACCAGCGGGAACTCCAATTCACCCCTCCACTTT.

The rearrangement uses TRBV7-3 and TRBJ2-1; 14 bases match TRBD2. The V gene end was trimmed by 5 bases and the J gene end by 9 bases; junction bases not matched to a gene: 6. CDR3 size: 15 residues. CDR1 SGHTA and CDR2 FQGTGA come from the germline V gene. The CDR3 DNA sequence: TGTGCCAGCAGCCCCCCGGGACTAGCGGGGGTTGAGCAGTTCTTC. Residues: CASSPPGLAGVEQFF.